Following are 20 T cell receptor beta chains from one sample sequenced in a study of post-analysis software for immune sequencing data. Libraries were made from TCR beta cDNA, and they carried unique molecular identifiers. TCRdb reanalysed the PCR reads using MiXCR and keeps one entry per CDR3 protein. The data contain about 160,000 distinct CDR3 sequences, around 34% of them singletons. The sequences come from blood, collected after autologous hematopoietic stem cell transplantation. These receptors were taken from a girl aged 5-17 years with multiple sclerosis.

This clonotype appeared many times. The J gene is TRBJ2-7, the V gene TRBV29-1; D not resolved. Trimming left V 5 bases short and J 2 bases short, with 7 bases between. The germline V gene encodes CDR1 SQVTM and CDR2 ANQGSEA. The CDR3 spans 11 residues. CDR3 amino acids: CSVLDAYEQYF. The CDR3 DNA follows: TGCAGCGTTCTGGACGCCTACGAGCAGTACTTC.

This chain uses TRBV7-8 with TRBJ2-5; 11 bases map to TRBD1. This CDR3 comprises 15 residues. After removal of 5 bases from V and 5 bases from J, the junction contained 7 bases not matched to a gene. Germline CDR1 is SGHVS and CDR2 is FQNEAQ. The CDR3 DNA follows: TGTGCCAGCAGCGTCAGGACAGGGGGCAATGAGACCCAGTACTTC. Translation: CASSVRTGGNETQYF.

This clonotype was picked up a small number of times. V usage is TRBV20-1 and J usage is TRBJ2-1; 11 bases are shared with TRBD2. This CDR3 is built from 15 residues. Germline V gene lookup returns CDR1 DFQATT and CDR2 SNEGSKA (reference sequence). The J segment lost 5 bases and the V segment lost 1 base, leaving 4 bases of the junction unmatched. The CDR3 reads CSARVSGRVDNEQFF. Written as DNA, the CDR3 is TGCAGTGCTAGAGTTAGCGGGAGGGTGGACAATGAGCAGTTCTTC.

The chain links TRBV27 to TRBJ2-3, with D unresolved. V was pared by 5 bases and J by 4 bases, with 10 bases between. CDR1 and CDR2 from the germline V gene are MNHEY and SMNVEV (reference sequence). The length of the CDR3 is 13 residues. In DNA, the CDR3 is TGTGCCAGCAGTCCCCAGTGGGCAGATACGCAGTATTTT. It codes for CASSPQWADTQYF.

This clonotype was picked up one time. This chain links TRBV20-1 with TRBJ2-5, with 10 bases that match TRBD2. The germline V gene encodes CDR1 DFQATT and CDR2 SNEGSKA (reference sequence). The CDR3 consists of 14 residues. J was trimmed by 3 bases and V by 4 bases; bases with no gene match: 5. CDR3 in DNA: TGCAGTGCTAAAACCGGGACTAGCGAAGAGACCCAGTACTTC. As protein: CSAKTGTSEETQYF.

There are many counts of this clonotype. The chain uses TRBV6-6 and TRBJ2-5; 7 positions match TRBD2. After removal of 5 bases from V and 1 base from J, the junction contained 7 bases not matched to a gene. This CDR3 spans 15 amino acids. Germline assignment: CDR1 MNHNY and CDR2 SVGAGI (reference sequence). The CDR3 sequence: CASSNRAGPQETQYF. The CDR3 region has the DNA TGTGCCAGCAGTAACCGAGCGGGGCCCCAAGAGACCCAGTACTTC.

The genes are TRBV20-1 and TRBJ1-2, with D perhaps matching TRBD1 (6 bases). The CDR3 extends over 15 amino acids. Trimming stripped 0 bases from V and 4 bases from J, with 15 bases between. Germline V gives CDR1 DFQATT, CDR2 SNEGSKA (reference sequence). The CDR3 is CSARDVPDSIYGYTF. The CDR3 nucleotides are TGCAGTGCTAGAGATGTCCCGGACAGTATCTATGGCTACACCTTC.

This clonotype turned up a few times. The chain uses TRBV7-3 and TRBJ2-5; D might be TRBD2 (5 bases). V lost 0 bases and J lost 2, with 10 bases in between. Germline-derived CDR1 and CDR2 are SGHTA and FQGTGA. The CDR3 loop spans 15 amino acids. The CDR3 DNA reads as TGTGCCAGCAGCTTAACAAGCGGTCCACAAGAGACCCAGTACTTC. It translates to CASSLTSGPQETQYF.

This clonotype was seen only a few times. The rearrangement uses TRBV9 and TRBJ1-2; TRBD1 aligns across 7 bases. Germline loops: CDR1 SGDLS, CDR2 YYNGEE. This CDR3 region has 11 residues. V dropped 3 bases and J dropped 7; count of bases not matched to a gene: 0. CDR3 residues: CASSDRGGYTF. For the CDR3, the DNA is TGTGCCAGCAGCGACAGGGGTGGCTACACCTTC.

This clonotype was counted between two and nine times. The chain employs TRBV7-3 and TRBJ2-2, with TRBD1 matching over 7 bases. The ends lost 3 bases at V and 8 bases at J; junction bases unmatched: 6. The CDR3 consists of 14 residues. The germline CDR1 and CDR2 sequences are SGHTA and FQGTGA. CDR3 coding DNA: TGTGCCAGCAGCTTGCAGGGGGAAAGGGGGGAGCTGTTTTTT. Protein: CASSLQGERGELFF.

The chain couples TRBV2 to TRBJ2-1, with 8 bases aligning to TRBD1. The CDR3 has 15 residues. Germline lookup yields CDR1 SNHLY and CDR2 FYNNEI. J lost 4 bases, V lost 6 bases, and 8 bases had no gene match. CDR3 loop: CASRLRGLGYNEQFF. CDR3 in DNA: TGTGCCAGCAGACTCAGGGGGCTGGGTTACAATGAGCAGTTCTTC.

This clonotype was picked up a small number of times. This is likely a read error, given that the CDR3 carries no conserved phenylalanine or tryptophan at its end. The rearrangement uses TRBV20-1 and TRBJ2-7, with TRBD1 as a possible D gene (6 bases). In germline, CDR1 is DFQATT, CDR2 SNEGSKA (reference sequence). V lost 1 base, J lost 2 bases, and 18 bases lay in between. The CDR3 has 16 amino acids. As DNA, the CDR3 is TGCAGTGCTAGAGCTCAGGGGCTAGCCCATACCTACGAGCAGTACTGC. Translation gives CSARAQGLAHTYEQYC.

This clonotype came up many times. This chain connects TRBV3-1 to TRBJ1-1; D unresolved. The CDR3 has 15 amino acids. CDR1 and CDR2 from the germline V gene are LGHDT and YNNKEL (reference sequence). V lost 1 base, J lost 6 bases, and 15 bases lay in between. CDR3 bases: TGTGCCAGCAGCCAAGGGTGGGGAGGGCCCGCTGAAGCTTTCTTT. Translating gives CASSQGWGGPAEAFF.

This clonotype was found once. The chain is built from TRBV4-1 and TRBJ2-3; 11 nucleotides match TRBD2. This CDR3 has 17 amino acids. Germline CDR1 is MGHRA and CDR2 is YSYEKL. The ends lost 0 bases at V and 3 bases at J; junction bases unmatched: 5. The CDR3 DNA reads as TGCGCCAGCAGCCAAGAACGACTAGCGGGGAGGACAGATACGCAGTATTTT. It translates to CASSQERLAGRTDTQYF.

This clonotype was recorded many times. V gene TRBV3-1 combines with J gene TRBJ2-3; D gene ambiguous. The CDR3 sequence is 12 residues long. Trimming stripped 1 base from V and 5 bases from J, with 4 bases between. Germline V gene data show CDR1 as LGHDT and CDR2 as YNNKEL (reference sequence). The CDR3 is CASSQVEDTQYF. The CDR3 DNA follows: TGTGCCAGCAGCCAAGTGGAAGATACGCAGTATTTT.

This clonotype occurred a few times. The genes are TRBV7-9 and TRBJ2-1; D possibly corresponds to TRBD2 (5 bases). V lost 9 bases and J 0 bases, leaving 15 bases between the germline ends. There are 15 residues in the CDR3. CDR1 is SEHNR, CDR2 FQNEAQ, per germline (reference sequence). The DNA of the CDR3 is TGTGCCAGTGGGAGTAGCGAGCTCTCCTACAATGAGCAGTTCTTC. The encoded protein is CASGSSELSYNEQFF.

This clonotype was counted between two and nine times. The chain carries TRBV29-1 and TRBJ2-4, with TRBD2 matching 7 bases. The last part of the DNA fits TRBJ2-7 better; the J call may be wrong. The germline V gene has CDR1 SQVTM and CDR2 ANQGSEA. The CDR3 consists of 14 residues. Here the CDR3 reads CSGGIAGVGYEQYF. Here the CDR3 DNA reads TGCAGCGGGGGGATCGCGGGAGTAGGGTACGAGCAGTACTTC.

For the CDR3, the DNA is TGTGCCAGCAGCCGGGACTTCCACGAGCAGTACTTC. This gives the protein CASSRDFHEQYF. V gene TRBV7-2 combines with J gene TRBJ2-7; possible D gene TRBD2, 6 bases. Trimming left V 5 bases short and J 5 bases short, with 10 bases between. Germline loops: CDR1 SGHTA, CDR2 FQGNSA. The CDR3 is made up of 12 amino acids.

V is TRBV6-5 and J is TRBJ2-7; D gene ambiguous. The CDR3 extends over 13 amino acids. V was pared by 0 bases and J by 2 bases, with 5 bases between. Germline CDR1 reads MNHEY; CDR2 reads SVGAGI. The CDR3 protein is CASSYSNTYEQYF. As DNA, the CDR3 is TGTGCCAGCAGTTACTCGAACACCTACGAGCAGTACTTC.

The genes are TRBV10-2 and TRBJ2-7; weak D call: TRBD2 (6 bases). CDR1 WSHSY and CDR2 SAAADI come from the germline V gene. This CDR3 has 14 residues. Trimming took off 6 bases at V and 4 bases at J, with 16 bases between the two ends. CDR3 in amino acids: CASSPDRERYEQYF. The CDR3 region has the DNA TGCGCCAGCAGCCCCGATCGGGAGAGGTACGAGCAGTACTTC.